What follows are 28 T cell receptor beta chains derived from one specimen sequenced in a study of T cells after posttransplantation cyclophosphamide. Sequenced by immunoSEQ multiplex PCR; TCRdb stores in-frame clones only, minus some. The sample has roughly 13,000 clones, approximately 83% seen once; the top ten hold roughly 0.86%. Sequenced material: memory CD4+ T cells sorted from PBMCs. The receptors come from a man in his forties or fifties in good health, CMV-negative, and a related stem cell transplant donor.

V is TRBV14 and J is TRBJ1-4; a possible D gene is TRBD1 (6 bases). V lost 6 bases and J 10 bases, leaving 15 bases between the germline ends. CDR1 is SGHDN, CDR2 FVKESK, per germline. The CDR3 consists of 13 residues. The chain's CDR3 is CASSRDLRGKLFF. The CDR3 DNA is TGTGCCAGCAGTCGCGACCTCAGGGGAAAACTGTTTTTT.

This clone has only a few counts. V usage is TRBV14 and J usage is TRBJ1-1, with a weak D call TRBD1 (6 bases). The CDR3 consists of 15 residues. Germline lookup yields CDR1 SGHDN and CDR2 FVKESK. V shed 1 base and J shed 4 bases, with 13 bases lying between them. The CDR3 reads CASSQVSGGGTEAFF. DNA of the CDR3: TGTGCCAGCAGCCAAGTGAGCGGGGGCGGCACTGAAGCTTTCTTT.

V gene TRBV7-9 combines with J gene TRBJ1-1, with 12 bases lining up with TRBD1. In germline, CDR1 is SEHNR, CDR2 FQNEAQ (reference sequence). V lost 4 bases and J lost 11; bases outside the gene matches: 14. The CDR3 covers 16 residues. The CDR3 DNA sequence: TGTGCCAGCAGCTACCCGGGGGACAGGGGGCACGTGGGGGCTTTCTTT. Protein product: CASSYPGDRGHVGAFF.

Points on this clone: Compared with germline, one end of the junction differs, possibly owing to a read error. The rearrangement links TRBV18 to TRBJ2-1; TRBD2 agrees at 12 bases. This CDR3 comprises 17 residues. Germline V CDR1 and CDR2: KGHSH, LQKENI. Here the CDR3 DNA reads TGTGCCAGCCCACCACCTTCTAGCGGGGGGGCCAGAAATGAGCAGTTCTTC. The encoded protein is CASPPPSSGGARNEQFF. The variable domain in full, with the rest retrieved from reference TRBV18 and TRBJ2-1, is NAGVMQNPRHLVRRRGQEARLRCSPMKGHSHVYWYRQLPEEGLKFMVYLQKENIIDESGMPKERFSAEFPKEGPSILRIQQVVRGDSAAYFCASPPPSSGGARNEQFFGPGTRLTVL.

This clone has a single count. The J gene is TRBJ2-3, the V gene TRBV7-3; D is possibly TRBD2 (6 bases). Trimming shortened V by 5 bases and J by 6 bases, and 15 bases separated the two germline ends. CDR3 length: 14 residues. CDR1 and CDR2 from the germline V gene are SGHTA and FQGTGA. The CDR3 nucleotides read TGTGCCAGCAGCCCGACTAGAGTTTTTGATACGCAGTATTTT. Translation gives CASSPTRVFDTQYF.

The rearrangement uses TRBV7-2 and TRBJ2-1, with 10 bases fitting TRBD2. The trim removed 0 bases at V and 10 bases at J, leaving 0 bases unmatched. Germline assignment: CDR1 SGHTA and CDR2 FQGNSA. The CDR3 length is 13 residues. The CDR3, as DNA: TGTGCCAGCAGCTTAGCACTAGCGGGGGAGCAGTTCTTC. This translates into CASSLALAGEQFF.

This clone was counted between two and nine times. The genes are TRBV7-2 and TRBJ2-1; D remains ambiguous. Germline V lookup: CDR1 SGHTA, CDR2 FQGNSA. The CDR3 contains 15 residues. Between the trimmed V and J ends, which lost 5 bases and 2 bases, there was a span of 13 bases. In DNA form, the CDR3 reads TGTGCCAGCAGCCGAGGCCCAAGGACCTACAATGAGCAGTTCTTC. Amino acids: CASSRGPRTYNEQFF.

The rearrangement uses TRBV6-5 and TRBJ2-7; a possible D gene is TRBD2 (6 bases). Trimming removed 7 bases at V and 4 bases at J, with 20 bases between. The CDR3 spans 15 residues. The V gene's germline CDR1 is MNHEY and CDR2 SVGAGI. The CDR3 spells CASTSSGLGSYEQYF. The DNA of the CDR3 is TGTGCCAGCACCTCAAGCGGGTTGGGAAGTTACGAGCAGTACTTC.

The chain recombines TRBV5-4 with TRBJ2-3; tentatively, D is TRBD2 (8 bases). Trimming cost V 2 bases and J 0 bases, with 19 bases left between them. CDR1 and CDR2 (germline): SGHNT, YYREEE (reference sequence). The CDR3 extends over 18 amino acids. The chain's CDR3 is CASSLKGAGGLSTDTQYF. The CDR3 coding sequence is TGTGCCAGCAGCTTAAAGGGGGCGGGGGGCCTTAGCACAGATACGCAGTATTTT.

As DNA, the CDR3 is TGTGCCAGCAGCTTTCCGCAGGGGGCTTTTAACACTGAAGCTTTCTTT. Residues: CASSFPQGAFNTEAFF. This chain connects TRBV5-4 to TRBJ1-1; 8 bases match TRBD1. The CDR3 is 16 amino acids. Germline assignment: CDR1 SGHNT and CDR2 YYREEE (reference sequence). Trimming cost V 2 bases and J 2 bases; bases outside gene matches: 8. Drawing the rest from reference TRBV5-4 and TRBJ1-1, the complete variable domain is ETGVTQSPTHLIKTRGQQVTLRCSSQSGHNTVSWYQQALGQGPQFIFQYYREEENGRGNFPPRFSGLQFPNYSSELNVNALELDDSALYLCASSFPQGAFNTEAFFGQGTRLTVV.

The V and J genes are TRBV12-5 and TRBJ1-1; a possible D gene is TRBD1 (5 bases). The CDR3 has 15 amino acids. Germline CDR1 and CDR2: LGHNT and FRNRAP. V gave up 6 bases and J gave up 0 bases, with 14 bases separating them. CDR3 in DNA: TGTGCTAGTGGCCCATTGGACAACATGAACACTGAAGCTTTCTTT. Its protein is CASGPLDNMNTEAFF. Filled out from reference TRBV12-5 and TRBJ1-1, the complete variable domain reads DARVTQTPRHKVTEMGQEVTMRCQPILGHNTVFWYRQTMMQGLELLAYFRNRAPLDDSGMPKDRFSAEMPDATLATLKIQPSEPRDSAVYFCASGPLDNMNTEAFFGQGTRLTVV.

Turning to this clone: A junction boundary mismatches the germline segment, possibly from a read error. The same CDR3 arises from other DNA sequences in this sample as well. V and J are TRBV7-2 and TRBJ1-6; no definite D call. This CDR3 is 13 amino acids long. Germline CDR1 SGHTA, CDR2 FQGNSA. The CDR3 reads CASSVTWHSPLHF. The CDR3 nucleotides are TGTGCCAGCAGCGTTACATGGCATTCCCCCCTCCACTTT.

This chain uses TRBV6-5 with TRBJ2-7, with 7 bases lining up with TRBD1. The length of the CDR3 is 13 residues. V trimming: 4 bases; J trimming: 2 bases; junction bases outside the gene matches: 2. Per germline, CDR1 MNHEY and CDR2 SVGAGI. The CDR3 reads CASSWGTAYEQYF. The CDR3 bases are TGTGCCAGCAGTTGGGGGACAGCCTACGAGCAGTACTTC.

The chain joins TRBV2 to TRBJ2-3; D possibly corresponds to TRBD2 (7 bases). Deletions cut 2 bases from V and 4 bases from J, with 10 bases between. Germline V gene data show CDR1 as SNHLY and CDR2 as FYNNEI. The CDR3 runs to 14 residues. CDR3 sequence reads: CASSERGAPDTQYF. The CDR3 coding sequence is TGTGCCAGCAGTGAACGGGGGGCCCCAGATACGCAGTATTTT.

The chain joins TRBV5-1 to TRBJ2-7; TRBD2 matches at 7 bases. The V and J ends lost 0 bases and 3 bases, in that order; junction bases with no gene match: 3. CDR1 SGHRS and CDR2 YFSETQ come from the germline V gene. There are 14 residues in the CDR3. The CDR3 nucleotides read TGCGCCAGCAGCTTGGGGCTAGCGGACTACGAGCAGTACTTC. Its translation: CASSLGLADYEQYF. Supplemented by reference TRBV5-1 and TRBJ2-7, the full variable domain reads KAGVTQTPRYLIKTRGQQVTLSCSPISGHRSVSWYQQTPGQGLQFLFEYFSETQRNKGNFPGRFSGRQFSNSRSEMNVSTLELGDSALYLCASSLGLADYEQYFGPGTRLTVT.

This rearrangement joins TRBV9 to TRBJ2-3; possible D gene TRBD2, 5 bases. The CDR3 runs 13 residues. V lost 5 bases to trimming and J lost 3 bases, with 10 bases between them. Germline V gives CDR1 SGDLS, CDR2 YYNGEE. CDR3 nucleotide sequence: TGTGCCAGCAGTAGGGAGAGGACAGATACGCAGTATTTT. Residues: CASSRERTDTQYF.

The chain employs TRBV28 and TRBJ1-4; 8 positions match TRBD1. Germline V gene sequence: CDR1 MDHEN, CDR2 SYDVKM. There are 12 residues in the CDR3. Trimming took 9 bases from V and 6 from J; bases not matched to a gene: 3. CDR3 sequence (DNA): TGTGCCAGTGGACAGGGTGATGAAAAACTGTTTTTT. This sequence encodes CASGQGDEKLFF.

The chain is built from TRBV29-1 and TRBJ1-4; D remains ambiguous. CDR1 and CDR2 (germline): SQVTM, ANQGSEA. The CDR3 sequence is 12 residues long. The V and J ends lost 3 bases and 7 bases respectively, with 9 bases between them. For the CDR3, the DNA is TGCAGCGTTGATTTGACGGGTGAAAAACTGTTTTTT. Residues: CSVDLTGEKLFF.

CDR3 amino acids: CASSQDQFGPVVYGYTF. The CDR3 DNA is TGCGCCAGCAGCCAAGATCAATTTGGGCCGGTCGTCTATGGCTACACCTTC. The chain employs TRBV4-3 and TRBJ1-2; D is uncertain. The CDR3 loop spans 17 amino acids. Germline loops: CDR1 LGHNA, CDR2 YSLEER. The germline V and J ends were trimmed by 0 bases and 4 bases, with 18 bases remaining between them.

V and J are TRBV5-5 and TRBJ1-3, with unresolved D. The germline gives CDR1 SGHKS, CDR2 YYEKEE (reference sequence). The CDR3 is 14 amino acids. V lost 4 bases and J 4 bases, leaving 12 bases between the germline ends. CDR3 sequence reads: CASSPGPGGNTIYF. The CDR3 DNA reads as TGTGCCAGCAGCCCGGGCCCGGGGGGAAACACCATATATTTT.

The J gene is TRBJ1-2, the V gene TRBV9; 8 bases line up with TRBD1. This CDR3 contains 15 residues. Per germline, CDR1 SGDLS and CDR2 YYNGEE. V dropped 2 bases and J dropped 7; count of bases not matched to a gene: 10. The CDR3 DNA sequence: TGTGCCAGCAGCGTGACAGGGGAAGTATATAGTGGCTACACCTTC. It specifies CASSVTGEVYSGYTF.

The chain carries TRBV10-1 and TRBJ2-3; tentatively, D is TRBD1 (6 bases). The V gene's germline CDR1 is WNHNN and CDR2 SYGVQD (reference sequence). The CDR3 is made up of 13 amino acids. V was trimmed by 5 bases and J by 4 bases, leaving 10 bases between them. The CDR3 region has the DNA TGCGCCAGCAGTAGTAGGGGGTCAGATACGCAGTATTTT. Protein product: CASSSRGSDTQYF.

This chain uses TRBV2 with TRBJ1-5, with a tentative D call TRBD1 (5 bases). This CDR3 comprises 15 residues. V lost 4 bases and J 0 bases, leaving 10 bases between the germline ends. The V gene's germline CDR1 is SNHLY and CDR2 FYNNEI. CDR3 nucleotides: TGTGCCAGCAGTGCAGGGAGGGATAGCAATCAGCCCCAGCATTTT. As protein: CASSAGRDSNQPQHF. Filled out from reference TRBV2 and TRBJ1-5, the complete variable domain reads EPEVTQTPSHQVTQMGQEVILRCVPISNHLYFYWYRQILGQKVEFLVSFYNNEISEKSEIFDDQFSVERPDGSNFTLKIRSTKLEDSAMYFCASSAGRDSNQPQHFGDGTRLSIL.

This chain joins TRBV6-5 and TRBJ1-1; no firm D call. Germline values: CDR1 MNHEY, CDR2 SVGAGI. This CDR3 has 13 residues. Trimming left V 5 bases short and J 4 bases short, with 11 bases between. CDR3 nucleotide sequence: TGTGCCAGCAGTGGTCGGTTTACCACTGAAGCTTTCTTT. It yields the protein CASSGRFTTEAFF.

This chain links TRBV6-1 with TRBJ2-6; a possible D gene is TRBD2 (6 bases). Germline loops: CDR1 MNHNS, CDR2 SASEGT. V was shortened by 4 bases and J by 12 bases, with 16 bases between the two germline ends. The CDR3 contains 14 residues. The CDR3 region is CASSVPREASVLTF. The CDR3 DNA is TGTGCCAGCAGTGTCCCCAGGGAGGCTAGCGTCCTGACTTTC.

The chain couples TRBV2 to TRBJ2-3; 8 bases are shared with TRBD2. Germline CDR1 is SNHLY and CDR2 is FYNNEI. Trimming at V came to 7 bases and at J to 2 bases, leaving 14 bases not matched to a gene. CDR3 size: 17 residues. DNA of the CDR3: TGTGCCAGCATCCGCGGGCGAGCGGGGGCCGTCACAGATACGCAGTATTTT. Translation gives CASIRGRAGAVTDTQYF.

The gene calls are TRBV7-9 and TRBJ1-1; TRBD1 might be the D (5 bases). This CDR3 has 16 amino acids. The V and J ends lost 0 bases and 0 bases respectively, with 11 bases between them. The germline V gene encodes CDR1 SEHNR and CDR2 FQNEAQ (reference sequence). CDR3 loop: CASSLAEGYMNTEAFF. Written as DNA, the CDR3 is TGTGCCAGCAGCTTAGCGGAGGGGTACATGAACACTGAAGCTTTCTTT. The entire variable domain, with the rest obtained from reference TRBV7-9 and TRBJ1-1, is as follows: DTGVSQNPRHKITKRGQNVTFRCDPISEHNRLYWYRQTLGQGPEFLTYFQNEAQLEKSRLLSDRFSAERPKGSFSTLEIQRTEQGDSAMYLCASSLAEGYMNTEAFFGQGTRLTVV.

V and J are TRBV10-3 and TRBJ1-2, with TRBD1 identical over 10 bases. V was pared by 6 bases and J by 7 bases, with 2 bases of the junction left unmatched. The CDR3 is made up of 12 amino acids. From germline, CDR1 is ENHRY and CDR2 SYGVKD. As DNA, the CDR3 is TGTGCCATCAGCCGGGACAGGGGTGGCTACACCTTC. It translates to CAISRDRGGYTF.